This TCR beta chain was found in a study of shared clonotypes between healthy human individuals. Original analysis: For the immunoSEQ data, sequences were junction-only without quality scores, so filtering differed. TCRdb's table, derived via immunoSEQ multiplex PCR, lists solely in-frame clones and lacks some. Clonal size and the V and J genes are those of that table, whereas D and trimming came from the DNA. The table includes about 2.3 million clones, 90% to 95% detected once. As concerns this clone: Its antigen is unknown.

The V gene's germline CDR1 is PRHDT and CDR2 FYEKMQ (reference sequence). The CDR3 covers 16 residues. Trimming took off 2 bases at V and 11 bases at J, with 21 bases between the two ends. Study-wide findings and caveats: Generally, naive subsets came out with larger estimated richness than memory subsets.

The TCR was taken from a young man in good health. Some clones in this sample may be carry-over from other donors' samples. The chain combines TRBV13 with TRBJ1-4; D remains ambiguous. The material sequenced was naive CD4+ T cells from PBMCs. Described subset: CD45RA+ positively selected. DNA for the CDR3: TGTGCCAGCAGCTTAAGGTCGTACAGCCCGAGGGAGAAACTGTTTTTT. This encodes CASSLRSYSPREKLFF.